One sample yielded the 13 T cell receptor beta chains listed below, sequenced in a study of OX40 agonist ivuxolimab in advanced cancers. Libraries were prepared by immunoSEQ multiplex PCR; TCRdb keeps only in-frame clonotypes and omits some of them. In the table there are around 80,000 clones, about nine tenths of which are singletons. The sequencing used CD4+ or CD8+ T cells sorted from blood, collected in a trial of the OX40 agonist ivuxolimab. Receptors originate from an adult with an advanced solid tumor such as melanoma, head and neck, liver or kidney cancer.

This chain connects TRBV7-3 to TRBJ1-5; D gene ambiguous. The CDR3 has 13 amino acids. With 5 bases removed from V and 4 bases from J, the gap between germline ends came to 9 bases. The germline gives CDR1 SGHTA, CDR2 FQGTGA. The CDR3 is CASSKGRNQPQHF. The CDR3 DNA follows: TGTGCCAGCAGCAAAGGCCGAAATCAGCCCCAGCATTTT.

The rearrangement links TRBV5-5 to TRBJ1-3; D ambiguous. V gave up 1 base and J gave up 4 bases, with 9 bases separating them. The CDR3 covers 14 residues. Germline V gives CDR1 SGHKS, CDR2 YYEKEE (reference sequence). The CDR3: CASSLMGPGNTIYF. DNA of the CDR3: TGTGCCAGCAGCTTGATGGGTCCCGGAAACACCATATATTTT.

This clone was observed a handful of times. The chain combines TRBV30 with TRBJ1-2; no firm D call. This CDR3 is built from 12 residues. Trimming pared 1 base from V and 5 bases from J, leaving 8 bases between. Germline CDR1 and CDR2: GTSNPN and SVGIG (reference sequence). The CDR3 coding sequence is TGTGCCTGGAGTGGTGACAAATATGGCTACACCTTC. This encodes CAWSGDKYGYTF.

The genes are TRBV6-1 and TRBJ2-7, with TRBD2 matching over 8 bases. V gave up 10 bases and J gave up 3 bases; unmatched junction bases: 11. This CDR3 region has 14 residues. Germline V gene data show CDR1 as MNHNS and CDR2 as SASEGT. This chain's CDR3 is CATSSPLAGYEQYF. The DNA of the CDR3 is TGTGCCACCTCGTCCCCTCTAGCGGGCTACGAGCAGTACTTC.

The chain has TRBV10-3 and TRBJ1-3, with D perhaps matching TRBD1 (5 bases). CDR3 length: 16 residues. With 0 bases removed from V and 7 bases from J, the gap between germline ends came to 16 bases. CDR1 is ENHRY, CDR2 SYGVKD, per germline. CDR3 nucleotides: TGTGCCATCAGTGAGTCGGGAGGACAATTGGGGAACACCATATATTTT. Protein sequence: CAISESGGQLGNTIYF.

The chain carries TRBV6-5 and TRBJ2-2, with TRBD1 matching over 7 bases. Per the germline V gene, CDR1 is MNHEY and CDR2 is SVGAGI. After removal of 8 bases from V and 3 bases from J, the junction contained 9 bases not matched to a gene. The CDR3 contains 15 residues. CDR3 protein: CASGDRLVDTGELFF. CDR3 DNA sequence: TGTGCCAGCGGGGACAGATTAGTAGACACCGGGGAGCTGTTTTTT.

V and J are TRBV19 and TRBJ2-7; 7 bases are a match to TRBD2. V was clipped by 10 bases and J by 3 bases; unmatched bases: 6. The V gene's germline CDR1 is LNHDA and CDR2 SQIVND (reference sequence). This CDR3 region has 12 residues. The chain's CDR3 is CATGGGNYEQYF. CDR3 nucleotides: TGTGCCACCGGGGGAGGGAACTACGAGCAGTACTTC. Variable domain in full (rest from reference TRBV19 and TRBJ2-7): DGGITQSPKYLFRKEGQNVTLSCEQNLNHDAMYWYRQDPGQGLRLIYYSQIVNDFQKGDIAEGYSVSREKKESFPLTVTSAQKNPTAFYLCATGGGNYEQYFGPGTRLTVT.

This chain connects TRBV7-3 to TRBJ2-3; 9 bases are a match to TRBD1. Germline lookup yields CDR1 SGHTA and CDR2 FQGTGA. Germline trimming cut 4 bases from V and 3 bases from J; bases unmatched to any gene: 5. This CDR3 has 15 residues. The CDR3 sequence is CASSSTGTGTDTQYF. The CDR3, as DNA: TGTGCCAGCAGCTCAACCGGGACAGGGACAGATACGCAGTATTTT.

This chain connects TRBV4-1 to TRBJ2-7; 11 bases map to TRBD2. Per germline, CDR1 MGHRA and CDR2 YSYEKL. V shed 4 bases and J 0 bases; nucleotides not matched to a gene: 5. The CDR3 spans 16 residues. CDR3 in amino acids: CASSRGLAVSSYEQYF. CDR3 in DNA: TGCGCCAGCAGCCGGGGACTAGCGGTCAGCTCCTACGAGCAGTACTTC.

This chain joins TRBV5-6 and TRBJ1-2; D possibly corresponds to TRBD1 (6 bases). Trimming cost V 1 base and J 2 bases, with 9 bases left between them. Per germline, CDR1 SGHDT and CDR2 YYEEEE. The length of the CDR3 is 14 residues. The CDR3 loop reads CASSLLDSNYGYTF. As DNA, the CDR3 is TGTGCCAGCAGCTTGTTGGACAGCAACTATGGCTACACCTTC. Full variable domain (outside the CDR3, taken from reference TRBV5-6 and TRBJ1-2): DAGVTQSPTHLIKTRGQQVTLRCSPKSGHDTVSWYQQALGQGPQFIFQYYEEEERQRGNFPDRFSGHQFPNYSSELNVNALLLGDSALYLCASSLLDSNYGYTFGSGTRLTVV.

The rearrangement links TRBV25-1 to TRBJ2-3; a weak D match, TRBD2 (5 bases). Germline V gene lookup returns CDR1 MGHDK and CDR2 SYGVNS. This CDR3 has 14 amino acids. Trimming took off 6 bases at V and 3 bases at J, with 13 bases between the two ends. Here the CDR3 DNA reads TGTGCCAGCAGCCAAGCGGATTTTACAGATACGCAGTATTTT. This sequence encodes CASSQADFTDTQYF.

Written as DNA, the CDR3 is TGTGCCAGCAGCTCCCGGTTGGCCAGATACTATGGCTACACCTTC. Amino acids: CASSSRLARYYGYTF. The rearrangement joins TRBV11-2 to TRBJ1-2; D gene uncertain. Germline loops: CDR1 SGHAT, CDR2 FQNNGV. CDR3 length: 15 amino acids. The V end lost 4 bases, the J end lost 3 bases, and 15 bases lay between the germline ends.

The V and J genes are TRBV11-2 and TRBJ2-7; 7 nucleotides agree with TRBD1. The V gene's germline CDR1 is SGHAT and CDR2 FQNNGV. With 5 bases clipped from V and 2 bases from J, the junction kept 12 bases outside the gene matches. This CDR3 has 16 amino acids. The CDR3 loop is CASSMTGQPGPYEQYF. CDR3 nucleotides: TGTGCCAGCAGCATGACGGGACAGCCTGGGCCCTACGAGCAGTACTTC.